Below, one T cell receptor (beta chain) is given with its context. The antigen is undetermined. Building of the TCR beta libraries involved iRepertoire HTBI primers and Arm-PCR of CDR3 regions. TCRdb ran MiXCR on the multiplex PCR reads and lists one entry per CDR3 protein. The sample includes around 450,000 distinct CDR3 sequences, more than 12% of them seen just once. Time point given: newly diagnosed GD, antithyroid drugs for less than 3 months. PBMC-extracted RNA yielded the TCR library. The CDR3 loop spans 14 amino acids. Germline assignment: CDR1 SNHLY and CDR2 FYNNEI. Trimming took off 5 bases at V and 2 bases at J, with 12 bases between the two ends. This entry belongs to a study of regulatory T cells in long-lasting Graves disease. General study points: Persistent patients had more shared public clonotypes (about 2,700) than new patients (approximately 920).

The same sample was also studied in work on T cells in Graves' hyperthyroidism and ophthalmopathy. From that paper: The TCR CDR3 was amplified in a first-round RT-PCR using the HTBI primer set.

The TCR was taken from a woman aged 25 to 39 with Graves disease. V gene TRBV2 combines with J gene TRBJ1-1; unclear D gene. Here the sequenced sample was peripheral blood mononuclear cells (PBMCs), taken at new diagnosis, from a patient treated with antithyroid drugs. The CDR3 DNA reads as TGTGCCAGCAGTCCACATCCTTTTAACACTGAAGCTTTCTTT. Translation: CASSPHPFNTEAFF. The full variable domain, its missing parts supplied by reference TRBV2 and TRBJ1-1, is EPEVTQTPSHQVTQMGQEVILRCVPISNHLYFYWYRQILGQKVEFLVSFYNNEISEKSEIFDDQFSVERPDGSNFTLKIRSTKLEDSAMYFCASSPHPFNTEAFFGQGTRLTVV.